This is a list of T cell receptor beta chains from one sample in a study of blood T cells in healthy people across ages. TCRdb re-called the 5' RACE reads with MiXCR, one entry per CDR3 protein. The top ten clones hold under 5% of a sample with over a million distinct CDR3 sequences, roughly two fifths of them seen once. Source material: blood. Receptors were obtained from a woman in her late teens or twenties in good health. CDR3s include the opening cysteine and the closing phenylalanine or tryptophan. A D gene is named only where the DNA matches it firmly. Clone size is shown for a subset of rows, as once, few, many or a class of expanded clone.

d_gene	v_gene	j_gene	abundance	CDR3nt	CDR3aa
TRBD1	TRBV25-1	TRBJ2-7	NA	TGTGCCAGCAATACGGGACAGAGCTCCTACGAGCAGTACTTC	CASNTGQSSYEQYF
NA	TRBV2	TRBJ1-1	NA	TGTGCCAGCAGTGAAAGCTGGGTGAACACTGAAGCTTTCTTT	CASSESWVNTEAFF
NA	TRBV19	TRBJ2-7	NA	TGTGCCAGTATGGCCTTCTCCTACAATGAGCAGTACTTC	CASMAFSYNEQYF
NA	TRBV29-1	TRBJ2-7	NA	TGCAGCGCTTACATCAGGACCAGCTCCTACGAGCAGTACTTC	CSAYIRTSSYEQYF
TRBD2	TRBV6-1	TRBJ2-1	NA	TGTGCCAGCAGGTTTTTAAACGGGGGGTTGAATGAGCAGTTCTTC	CASRFLNGGLNEQFF
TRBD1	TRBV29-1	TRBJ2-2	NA	TGCAGCGTTGCCGACAGGGACCCCGGGGAGCTGTTTTTT	CSVADRDPGELFF
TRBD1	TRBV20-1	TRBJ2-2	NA	TGCAGTTTGCAGGGGGACCTGAACACCGGGGAGCTGTTTTTT	CSLQGDLNTGELFF
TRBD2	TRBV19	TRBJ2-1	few	TGTGCCAGTAGTATAGATTCGGGGGGTAGCTCCTACAATGAGCAGTTCTTC	CASSIDSGGSSYNEQFF
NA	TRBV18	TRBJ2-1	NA	TGTGCCAGCTCACCACTCGGGCAGCCCAATGAGCAGTTCTTC	CASSPLGQPNEQFF
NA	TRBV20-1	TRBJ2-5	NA	TGCAGTGCTAGAGCTCTCGGGGTAACGGGTCGAGAGACCCAGTACTTC	CSARALGVTGRETQYF
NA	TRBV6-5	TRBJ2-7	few	TGTGCCAGCAGCGGAGGACGGACCATCCCGGCCTACGAGCAGTACTTC	CASSGGRTIPAYEQYF
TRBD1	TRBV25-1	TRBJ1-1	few	TGTGCCAGCAAAGGACAGGGTAACACTGAAGCTTTCTTT	CASKGQGNTEAFF
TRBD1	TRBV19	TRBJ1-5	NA	TGTGCCAGTACCGGACAGGCGGCGGGTCTGAATCAGCCCCAGCATTTT	CASTGQAAGLNQPQHF
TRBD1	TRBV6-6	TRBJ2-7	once	TGTGCCAGCAGCGGCCATAGGACAGGGTTCTACGAGCAGTACTTC	CASSGHRTGFYEQYF
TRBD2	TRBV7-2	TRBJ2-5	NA	TGTGCCAGCAGGAAACTAGCGGGAGCAGGAGAGACCCAGTACTTC	CASRKLAGAGETQYF
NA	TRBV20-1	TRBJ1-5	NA	TGCAGTGCTACAGACAGAGGCCATCAGCCCCAGCATTTT	CSATDRGHQPQHF
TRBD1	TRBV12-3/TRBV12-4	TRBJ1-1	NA	TGTGCCACCTCGACAGGGTTAACTGAAGCTTTCTTT	CATSTGLTEAFF
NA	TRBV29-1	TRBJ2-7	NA	TGCAGCTCATGGTGGGGCGAGCAGTACTTC	CSSWWGEQYF
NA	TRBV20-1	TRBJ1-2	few	TGCAGTGCTAGGTCCCCTAACTATGGCTACACCTTC	CSARSPNYGYTF
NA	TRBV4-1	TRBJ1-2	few	TGCGCCAGCAGCCAAACCAACAGGTTCGAAGGCTACACCTTC	CASSQTNRFEGYTF
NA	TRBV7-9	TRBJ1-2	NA	TGTGCCAGCAGCTTAGTCGGGGCAGGGGAAGGCTACACCTTC	CASSLVGAGEGYTF
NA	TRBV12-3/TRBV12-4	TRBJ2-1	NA	TGTGCCAGCAGTTGGAGCTCCTACAATGGGCAGTTCTTC	CASSWSSYNGQFF
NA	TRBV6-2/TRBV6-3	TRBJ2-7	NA	TGTGCCAGCAGTTACGGCATTTCCTACGAGCAGTACTTC	CASSYGISYEQYF
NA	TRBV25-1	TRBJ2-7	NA	TGTGCCAGCAGTGAATTCCCAGGGCGCGAGCAGTACTTC	CASSEFPGREQYF
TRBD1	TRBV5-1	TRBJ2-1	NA	TGCGCCAGCACCCTTGGACAGGTTTTGGGAAATGAGCAGTTCTTC	CASTLGQVLGNEQFF
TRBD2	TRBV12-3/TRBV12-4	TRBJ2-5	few	TGTGCCAGCAGCCCGGGACTAGCGGGGGTCAGTTGGGAGACCCAGTACTTC	CASSPGLAGVSWETQYF
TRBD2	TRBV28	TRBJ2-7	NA	TGTGCCAGCAGTTTCCCTCGACTAGCGGGAAACTACGAGCAGTACTTC	CASSFPRLAGNYEQYF
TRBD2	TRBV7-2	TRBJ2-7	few	TGTGCCAGCAGCTTTACGGGGGGGGTCTACGAGCAGTACTTC	CASSFTGGVYEQYF
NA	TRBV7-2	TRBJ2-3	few	TGTGCCAGCAGCTTAGCTGGGAGCTATACAGATACGCAGTATTTT	CASSLAGSYTDTQYF
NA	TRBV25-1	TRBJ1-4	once	TGTGCCAGCAGTGAGGGCCGCTTTAATGAAAAACTGTTTTTT	CASSEGRFNEKLFF
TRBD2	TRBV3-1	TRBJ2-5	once	TGTGCCAGCAGCCAAGAAGGACTAGCGAGAGAGACCCAGTACTTC	CASSQEGLARETQYF
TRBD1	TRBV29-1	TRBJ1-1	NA	TGCAGCGCCCGCCCGACAGGGGGAAGACACACTGAAGCTTTCTTT	CSARPTGGRHTEAFF
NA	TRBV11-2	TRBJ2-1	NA	TGTGCCAGCAGCTTAGTCGGCAATGCGCAGTTCTTC	CASSLVGNAQFF
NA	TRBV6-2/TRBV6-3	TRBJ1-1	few	TGTGCCAGCAAAGAAAACAGGGTCGGCACTGAAGCTTTCTTT	CASKENRVGTEAFF
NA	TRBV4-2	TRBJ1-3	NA	TGTGCCAGCAGCCAAGGAGTGTTTTCGAAGGGAAACACCATATATTTT	CASSQGVFSKGNTIYF
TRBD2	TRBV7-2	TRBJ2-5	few	TGTGCCAGCAGCTTAAGGGTTGCGGGAGTTCCCCCAGAGACCCAGTACTTC	CASSLRVAGVPPETQYF
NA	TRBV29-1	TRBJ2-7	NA	TGCAGCGTTGAACTCCGGACCAGCTCCTACAATGAGCAGTACTTC	CSVELRTSSYNEQYF
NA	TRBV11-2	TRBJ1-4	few	TGTGCCAGCAGCGGCATCCGGGGACGACGGGAAAAACTGTTTTTT	CASSGIRGRREKLFF
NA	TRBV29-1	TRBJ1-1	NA	TGCAGCGAAAGGACAGTGGGGGACACTGAAGCTTTCTTT	CSERTVGDTEAFF
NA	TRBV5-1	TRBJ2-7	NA	TGCGCCAGCAGCGTGGCGTCCTACAATGAGCAGTACTTC	CASSVASYNEQYF
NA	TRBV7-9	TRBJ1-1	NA	TGTGCCAGCAGCACCTCAGGGATCACTGAAGCTTTCTTT	CASSTSGITEAFF
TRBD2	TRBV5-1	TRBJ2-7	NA	TGCGCCAGCAGCGGTGGCCAAGCGGGGGGGACCTACGAGCAGTACTTC	CASSGGQAGGTYEQYF
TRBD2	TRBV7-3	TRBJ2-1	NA	TGTGCCAGCAGCTTATTCGCGGGAGGGCCCCATGAGCAGTTCTTC	CASSLFAGGPHEQFF
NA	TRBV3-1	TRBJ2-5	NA	TGTGCCAGCAGCCGAGCCGACAGGCGCCACAATGAGCAGTACTTC	CASSRADRRHNEQYF
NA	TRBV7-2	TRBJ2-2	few	TGTGCCAGCAGCGTACGACCAGGGAACACCGGGGAGCTGTTTTTT	CASSVRPGNTGELFF
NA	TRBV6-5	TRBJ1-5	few	TGTGCCAGCAGGAACTCAGGGAATCAGCCCCAGCATTTT	CASRNSGNQPQHF
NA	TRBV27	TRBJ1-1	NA	TGTGCCAGCGGGGGGTGGAACACTGAAGCTTTCTTT	CASGGWNTEAFF
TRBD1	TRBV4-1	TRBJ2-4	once	TGCGCCAGCAGCCAAGAGTACCGGGACAGGCTAGCCAAAAACATTCAGTACTTC	CASSQEYRDRLAKNIQYF
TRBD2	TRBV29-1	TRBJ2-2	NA	TGCAGCGTTAGACTAGCGGGGGAGTATTACACCGGGGAGCTGTTTTTT	CSVRLAGEYYTGELFF
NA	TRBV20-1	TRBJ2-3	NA	TGCAGTGCTAGATCTAGCCCCACAGATACGCAGTATTTT	CSARSSPTDTQYF
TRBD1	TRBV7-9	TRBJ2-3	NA	TGTGCCAGCAGCCGACAGGGAACAGCGGATACGCAGTATTTT	CASSRQGTADTQYF
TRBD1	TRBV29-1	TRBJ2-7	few	TGCAGCGCCGACAATCCGATGGGGACAGGGGGCTACGAGCAGTACTTC	CSADNPMGTGGYEQYF
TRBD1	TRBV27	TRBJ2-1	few	TGTGCCAGCAGTGGGGACAGGATACCACAGTTCTTC	CASSGDRIPQFF
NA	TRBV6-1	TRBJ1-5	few	TGTGCCAGCAGTGATATAGGGGGCAATCAGCCCCAGCATTTT	CASSDIGGNQPQHF
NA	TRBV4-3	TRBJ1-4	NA	TGCGCCAGCAGCCAAGAGTGGGCAGCAACTAATGAAAAACTGTTTTTT	CASSQEWAATNEKLFF
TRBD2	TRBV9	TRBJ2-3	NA	TGTGCCAGCAGCGTATATTCAACTAGCGGGGGAGGAGATACGCAGTATTTT	CASSVYSTSGGGDTQYF
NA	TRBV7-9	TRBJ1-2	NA	TGTGCCAGCACCAGTTGGCGGGAGACAGACGCGTATGGCTACACCTTC	CASTSWRETDAYGYTF